A selection of T cell receptor beta chains follows, all from one sample in a study of post-analysis software for immune sequencing data. Via MiXCR, TCRdb re-called the PCR reads, giving one row per CDR3 protein. The sample carries 800,000 to 950,000 distinct CDR3 sequences, roughly half recorded once. Sequencing used blood. The receptor source for this set is a girl aged 5-17 years with multiple sclerosis. Each CDR3 is given with its conserved first and last residue. Each record gives: J gene, clone size, D gene, V gene, CDR3 protein, CDR3 DNA. A D gene is named only where the DNA matches it firmly. Not every row has a clone size; where given, it reads once, few, many or a size class.

TRBJ2-5 | . | . | TRBV4-2 | CASSPHTKETQYF | TGTGCCAGCAGCCCACACACGAAGGAGACCCAGTACTTC
TRBJ2-5 | . | . | TRBV7-2 | CASSFRGSETQYF | TGTGCCAGCAGCTTTAGGGGGTCGGAGACCCAGTACTTC
TRBJ2-1 | . | TRBD2 | TRBV7-9 | CASSLETSGYAEQFF | TGTGCCAGCAGCTTAGAGACTAGCGGGTACGCTGAGCAGTTCTTC
TRBJ2-5 | . | . | TRBV4-1 | CASSQDNPPGAGETQYF | TGCGCCAGCAGCCAAGATAATCCTCCGGGGGCCGGAGAGACCCAGTACTTC
TRBJ1-2 | . | TRBD1 | TRBV3-1 | CASSQGQGYHYGYTF | TGTGCCAGCAGCCAAGGACAGGGCTACCACTATGGCTACACCTTC
TRBJ2-5 | . | . | TRBV12-3/TRBV12-4 | CASTTSSQETQYF | TGTGCCAGCACAACTAGCAGTCAAGAGACCCAGTACTTC
TRBJ1-2 | . | . | TRBV29-1 | CSVLGDANYGYTF | TGCAGCGTCCTTGGGGACGCGAACTATGGCTACACCTTC
TRBJ2-7 | . | . | TRBV12-3/TRBV12-4 | CASSLSSGGMYEQYF | TGTGCCAGCAGTTTAAGCTCCGGAGGAATGTACGAGCAGTACTTC
TRBJ2-3 | . | . | TRBV6-6 | CASSYSPGIDTDTQYF | TGTGCCAGCAGTTACTCTCCAGGGATAGACACAGATACGCAGTATTTT
TRBJ1-2 | . | TRBD1 | TRBV5-1 | CASRHDRGYGYTF | TGCGCCAGCCGACACGACAGGGGCTATGGCTACACCTTC
TRBJ1-1 | . | . | TRBV29-1 | CSVEDPTNTEAFF | TGCAGCGTTGAAGATCCCACGAACACTGAAGCTTTCTTT
TRBJ2-7 | few | TRBD2 | TRBV6-5 | CASSQRGYSYEQYF | TGTGCCAGCAGCCAGCGGGGGTACTCCTACGAGCAGTACTTC
TRBJ1-1 | . | TRBD1 | TRBV6-5 | CASSPPGQLNTEAFF | TGTGCCAGCAGCCCCCCGGGACAGCTGAACACTGAAGCTTTCTTT
TRBJ2-7 | few | TRBD2 | TRBV12-3/TRBV12-4 | CASSFLAALSSYEQYF | TGTGCCAGCAGTTTCCTAGCGGCCCTTTCGTCCTACGAGCAGTACTTC
TRBJ2-1 | . | TRBD2 | TRBV29-1 | CSVQLAGEPYEQFF | TGCAGCGTTCAACTAGCGGGAGAACCGTATGAGCAGTTCTTC
TRBJ2-1 | . | TRBD2 | TRBV2 | CASLAGNEQFF | TGTGCCAGCCTAGCGGGGAATGAGCAGTTCTTC
TRBJ2-7 | . | . | TRBV6-4 | CAGSPLPGNYEQYF | TGTGCCGGCAGTCCGCTGCCAGGGAACTACGAGCAGTACTTC
TRBJ1-1 | . | . | TRBV28 | CASRITGKGNTEAFF | TGTGCCAGCAGGATAACAGGAAAGGGGAACACTGAAGCTTTCTTT
TRBJ2-7 | . | . | TRBV20-1 | CSGAGPNYEQYF | TGCAGTGGGGCGGGACCGAACTACGAGCAGTACTTC
TRBJ2-3 | once | TRBD2 | TRBV27 | CASSLTSGGAQGTDTQYF | TGTGCCAGCAGTTTAACTAGCGGGGGGGCCCAAGGCACAGATACGCAGTATTTT
TRBJ2-3 | once | . | TRBV4-1 | CASSPRPAAGTDTQYF | TGCGCCAGCAGCCCCCGGCCAGCGGCGGGCACAGATACGCAGTATTTT
TRBJ2-7 | few | . | TRBV20-1 | CSAKHPAGTNYEQYF | TGCAGTGCCAAACATCCCGCCGGGACAAACTACGAGCAGTACTTC
TRBJ2-5 | . | TRBD2 | TRBV7-9 | CASSPLGRLGYF | TGTGCCAGCAGCCCCCTCGGGAGGCTGGGGTACTTC
TRBJ2-1 | . | TRBD2 | TRBV20-1 | CSASGRQSYNEQFF | TGCAGTGCTAGCGGGAGGCAGTCCTACAATGAGCAGTTCTTC
TRBJ2-5 | few | . | TRBV4-1 | CASSQVPKEETQYF | TGCGCCAGCAGCCAAGTCCCCAAGGAGGAGACCCAGTACTTC